The sequence of this T cell receptor (beta chain) was determined in a study of T cells in Graves' hyperthyroidism and ophthalmopathy (dated by TCRdb to the late 2010s). Regarding the study in general: To identify TCR V-J signatures that set the groups apart, the researchers used a discovery cohort of 90 to 100 patients, made up of 43 with Graves' ophthalmopathy and about 55 with stable Graves' hyperthyroidism. Following sampling, methimazole starting at 30 mg daily was given to hyperthyroidism patients, and high-dose intravenous methylprednisolone was given to ophthalmopathy patients. The roughly 91 discovery patients were randomly divided into training and test sets at a 7:3 ratio. An independent validation cohort of fewer than 20 hyperthyroidism patients and over 15 patients who later progressed to ophthalmopathy tested prospective prediction of ophthalmopathy. The paper describes TCR Vbeta CDR3 sequencing of 140 or so peripheral blood samples, made up of about 40 ophthalmopathy patients, roughly 72 hyperthyroidism patients and some 17 progressor patients. Thyroid tissue and blood T-cell repertoires from several Graves' hyperthyroidism patients were also compared in the study. Here is what the overall study found, with its caveats: A 13 V-J signature model separated ophthalmopathy from stable hyperthyroidism, with approximately 87% sensitivity and 81% to 82% specificity in cross-validation and 80%/75% in testing. Sample size was not statistically predetermined, and blinding of investigators to group allocation was not performed. In validation, the model predicted progression to ophthalmopathy with roughly 70% sensitivity and approximately 78% specificity, a median of around 6.6 months before onset. Most expanded thyroid clonotypes (frequency above 0.001) were also found in blood, which suggests that blood repertoires may mirror thyroid immune responses.

Stable Graves' hyperthyroidism was defined as no progression to ophthalmopathy during 18 months of follow-up. Hyperthyroidism patients were aged 18 to 65 years and newly diagnosed, with disease duration of less than 2 months. Patients with uncontrolled infections, other autoimmune diseases, pregnancy or lactation were excluded. Diagnoses were based on clinical symptoms, serum thyroxine and TRAb, thyroid ultrasound and orbital computed tomography. Total RNA was extracted using Trizol reagent, and RNA quality was assessed on an Agilent 2100 Bioanalyzer. From a lookup of the germline V gene, CDR1 and CDR2 are SGHAT and FQNNGV. The cysteine opens and the phenylalanine closes a CDR3 of 14 amino acids. The CDR3 DNA has 42 bases and is translated from base 1. The TCR beta CDR3 regions were amplified from the RNA transcripts. The first round of RT-PCR for the TCR CDR3 was performed with the HTBI primer set and the Qiagen OneStep RT-PCR kit. The libraries were constructed in a second round of multiplex PCR and then size-selected and purified. The libraries were sequenced on an Illumina HiSeq2000 using paired-end 100 bp reads. From the authors' description of their analysis: Raw data were processed with SOAPnuke, discarding reads with adapters, uncalled bases, mean Phred below 15, or no exact constant-primer or identifier match. COPE v1.2.5 was used to merge high-quality paired reads, and clonotypes were defined as unique nucleotide sequences. MiTCR v1.1 was used to align clonotypes to the IMGT TRBV, TRBD and TRBJ reference segments. The analysis was restricted to V-J combinations with a frequency above 0.0001, which together covered 98% to 99.2% of the repertoires. A TCS score was defined as the ratio of F50 (clonal expansion) to E x V (chaos), with BLOSUM62-based TCRdist applied between CDR3 peptides within each V-J. Welch's t-statistics and random forest reduced roughly 540 V-J features to some 14, which were used in a naive Bayes classifier (R e1071). Starting from the raw public reads, TCRdb applied fastp trimming at Q25, assembled clones with MiXCR and retained in-frame beta chains. Identical CDR3 proteins give one entry, which carries the most common genes and DNA. The V and J calls come from TCRdb's annotation, not from the publication. Here the sample has hundreds of thousands of distinct CDR3 sequences; about 45% occur a single time. The ten largest make up about 7.9% of the sample.

Of note for this clonotype: The antigen it recognizes is unknown. The junction departs from the called germline gene at one end, perhaps through a read error.

This TCR was recovered from a woman aged 18-29 years with Graves' hyperthyroidism. Donor details come from another sample of the same person, matched by shared clones. Sequences were obtained from peripheral blood or thyroid tissue (not recorded which). The chain uses TRBV11-2 and TRBJ1-6; TRBD1 is a possible D gene, resting on 5 matching bases. This receptor carries the CDR3 CASRLGQKNSPLHF. The bases are TGTGCTAGCAGGTTGGGGCAGAAGAATTCACCCCTCCACTTT.